Presented here are 27 T cell receptor beta chains from one specimen sequenced in a study of T cells in narcolepsy (dated by TCRdb to 2017 to 2018). Library construction relied on the immunoSEQ multiplex PCR assay. TCRdb carries this immuneACCESS record with in-frame sequences only. Its versions omit some clonotypes, under half of them owing to an unresolved V gene in the studies checked, with the rest unexplained. The sample has about 40,000 clones on record, 88% of them singletons. The ten largest clonotypes hold under 1.5% of the sample. Specimen: CD45RA- memory CD4+ T cells from PBMCs. The meaning of the sample's cell subset or site label: memory T cells sorted ex vivo from peripheral blood. The receptors were gathered from a human donor with narcolepsy.

This chain connects TRBV6-5 to TRBJ2-3; D ambiguous. The CDR3 is 14 residues long. V shed 6 bases and J shed 6 bases, with 16 bases lying between them. CDR1 MNHEY and CDR2 SVGAGI come from the germline V gene. This CDR3 is CASSLSHLADTQYF. The CDR3 region has the DNA TGTGCCAGCAGCCTATCCCACCTTGCGGATACGCAGTATTTT.

V is TRBV28 and J is TRBJ1-5; D possibly corresponds to TRBD1 (5 bases). CDR3 length: 13 amino acids. Trimming removed 6 bases at V and 6 bases at J, with 12 bases between. Germline-derived CDR1 and CDR2 are MDHEN and SYDVKM. The CDR3 reads CASSPVGRQPQHF. DNA of the CDR3: TGTGCCAGCAGCCCTGTGGGGCGTCAGCCCCAGCATTTT.

The V call is TRBV14, the J call TRBJ2-2; a possible D gene is TRBD1 (6 bases). From germline, CDR1 is SGHDN and CDR2 FVKESK. Trimming removed 5 bases at V and 4 bases at J, with 8 bases between. This CDR3 is 13 amino acids long. CDR3 in DNA: TGTGCCAGCAGCGGGGGCGGCACCGGGGAGCTGTTTTTT. Its translation is CASSGGGTGELFF.

The count of this clone is one. The V call is TRBV30, the J call TRBJ1-1, with no clear D. The CDR3 loop spans 11 amino acids. The ends were cut back, 0 bases at V and 5 bases at J, with 4 bases in the middle. CDR1 and CDR2 from the germline V gene are GTSNPN and SVGIG (reference sequence). CDR3 amino acids: CAWSVVTEAFF. As DNA, the CDR3 is TGTGCCTGGAGTGTGGTTACTGAAGCTTTCTTT.

The genes are TRBV27 and TRBJ2-3; D is perhaps TRBD1 (5 bases). Trimming left V 0 bases short and J 2 bases short, with 9 bases between. The CDR3 sequence is 15 residues long. The germline V gene encodes CDR1 MNHEY and CDR2 SMNVEV (reference sequence). CDR3 DNA sequence: TGTGCCAGCAGTTTATCAGGGGTTTACACAGATACGCAGTATTTT. Its translation: CASSLSGVYTDTQYF.

This chain joins TRBV11-3 and TRBJ2-7; D is unclear. This CDR3 spans 14 amino acids. CDR1 is SGHNT and CDR2 is YENEEA in the germline V gene. Trimming removed 5 bases from V and 0 bases from J, with 11 bases in between. CDR3 coding DNA: TGTGCCAGCAGCCCCGGCGCCCCCTCCTACGAGCAGTACTTC. It codes for CASSPGAPSYEQYF. The full variable domain, in which reference TRBV11-3 and TRBJ2-7 provide the parts outside the CDR3, is EAGVVQSPRYKIIEKKQPVAFWCNPISGHNTLYWYLQNLGQGPELLIRYENEEAVDDSQLPKDRFSAERLKGVDSTLKIQPAELGDSAVYLCASSPGAPSYEQYFGPGTRLTVT.

The chain carries TRBV5-4 and TRBJ2-6; D not resolved. The V end was cut by 3 bases, the J end by 4 bases, with 8 bases between. CDR1 and CDR2 (germline): SGHNT, YYREEE (reference sequence). The CDR3 has 14 amino acids. The CDR3 loop reads CASSSTTGANVLTF. Here the CDR3 DNA reads TGTGCCAGCAGCTCAACGACCGGGGCCAACGTCCTGACTTTC.

The chain links TRBV14 to TRBJ2-1; TRBD1 matches 9 bases. CDR3 length equals 15 residues. The J segment lost 10 bases and the V segment lost 6 bases, leaving 13 bases of the junction unmatched. Germline V gene data show CDR1 as SGHDN and CDR2 as FVKESK. The CDR3 nucleotides are TGTGCCAGCAGTCTCAGCGGGACAGGGCCCCGAGAGCAGTTCTTC. Translating gives CASSLSGTGPREQFF. Supplemented by reference TRBV14 and TRBJ2-1, the full variable domain reads EAGVTQFPSHSVIEKGQTVTLRCDPISGHDNLYWYRRVMGKEIKFLLHFVKESKQDESGMPNNRFLAERTGGTYSTLKVQPAELEDSGVYFCASSLSGTGPREQFFGPGTRLTVL.

V gene TRBV28 combines with J gene TRBJ1-5, with D uncertain. The CDR3 runs 18 residues. V was trimmed by 1 base and J by 4 bases, leaving 20 bases between them. The germline V gene has CDR1 MDHEN and CDR2 SYDVKM. Here the CDR3 DNA reads TGTGCCAGCAGTTTATTCTTCCGGGCCAGGAGATTAAATCAGCCCCAGCATTTT. Translated, it gives CASSLFFRARRLNQPQHF.

In its sample, this clone was seen once. The chain carries TRBV27 and TRBJ2-1, with TRBD2 matching 11 bases. Germline V gene data show CDR1 as MNHEY and CDR2 as SMNVEV (reference sequence). This CDR3 is 15 amino acids long. With 7 bases clipped from V and 9 bases from J, the junction kept 11 bases outside the gene matches. CDR3 in DNA: TGTGCCAGCACGCAACTAGCGGGAGTACGCGGTGAGCAGTTCTTC. Amino acids: CASTQLAGVRGEQFF.

The chain links TRBV27 to TRBJ2-3; D remains ambiguous. Germline assignment: CDR1 MNHEY and CDR2 SMNVEV (reference sequence). The CDR3 totals 12 residues. The V gene lost 6 bases and the J gene lost 6 bases, with 10 bases spanning the gap. In DNA form, the CDR3 reads TGTGCCAGCAGCTCCTGGCAGGATACGCAGTATTTT. Protein: CASSSWQDTQYF.

The chain couples TRBV27 to TRBJ2-3, with unresolved D. V was trimmed by 5 bases and J by 6 bases, leaving 9 bases between them. In germline, CDR1 is MNHEY, CDR2 SMNVEV (reference sequence). The CDR3 runs 12 residues. CDR3 sequence reads: CASSPDGDTQYF. DNA for the CDR3: TGTGCCAGCAGTCCAGATGGTGATACGCAGTATTTT.

V and J are TRBV11-1 and TRBJ2-7; 7 bases map to TRBD1. The CDR3 is 15 residues long. J gave up 2 bases and V 6 bases, and 10 bases lay outside the gene matches. Germline V gene data show CDR1 as SGHAT and CDR2 as FQDESV (reference sequence). CDR3 bases: TGTGCCAGCAGTCACGAAAGGGGGCGGACCTACGAGCAGTACTTC. As protein: CASSHERGRTYEQYF. Full variable domain (remainder filled in from reference TRBV11-1 and TRBJ2-7): EAEVAQSPRYKITEKSQAVAFWCDPISGHATLYWYRQILGQGPELLVQFQDESVVDDSQLPKDRFSAERLKGVDSTLKIQPAELGDSAMYLCASSHERGRTYEQYFGPGTRLTVT.

The chain combines TRBV27 with TRBJ1-2, with 7 bases identical to TRBD1. The CDR3 has 15 amino acids. The germline CDR1 and CDR2 sequences are MNHEY and SMNVEV (reference sequence). V trimming: 8 bases; J trimming: 1 base; junction bases outside the gene matches: 10. The DNA for the CDR3 is TGTGCCAGCGGTCTACCGGGACAGAATAACTATGGCTACACCTTC. It is translated as CASGLPGQNNYGYTF.

The rearrangement joins TRBV19 to TRBJ2-1, with TRBD2 matching over 8 bases. J lost 0 bases, V lost 3 bases, and 7 bases had no gene match. There are 17 residues in the CDR3. Germline V CDR1 and CDR2: LNHDA, SQIVND (reference sequence). The CDR3 is CASSIQTSASSYNEQFF. Here the CDR3 DNA reads TGTGCCAGTAGTATTCAGACTAGCGCGAGCTCCTACAATGAGCAGTTCTTC.

V gene TRBV14 combines with J gene TRBJ1-1; D is uncertain. Germline CDR1 is SGHDN and CDR2 is FVKESK. The CDR3 spans 12 residues. V lost 8 bases and J 4 bases, leaving 11 bases between the germline ends. This chain's CDR3 is CASGRWGTEAFF. CDR3 in DNA: TGTGCCAGCGGAAGGTGGGGCACTGAAGCTTTCTTT.

The chain has TRBV19 and TRBJ1-2; D not certain. The CDR3 consists of 13 residues. Germline assignment: CDR1 LNHDA and CDR2 SQIVND (reference sequence). Deletions cut 5 bases from V and 2 bases from J, with 9 bases between. The CDR3 nucleotides read TGTGCCAGTAGTTACGACATGAACTATGGCTACACCTTC. The encoded protein is CASSYDMNYGYTF.

The gene calls are TRBV6-6 and TRBJ2-2; D perhaps matches TRBD2 (5 bases). The CDR3 is 13 amino acids. V dropped 2 bases and J dropped 8 bases, with 9 bases sitting between them. Germline V lookup: CDR1 MNHNY, CDR2 SVGAGI (reference sequence). CDR3 nucleotides: TGTGCCAGCAGTTACCCGGACTGGGGGGAGCTGTTTTTT. This sequence encodes CASSYPDWGELFF.

This chain joins TRBV30 and TRBJ1-2; D might be TRBD1 (6 bases). The V end lost 1 base, the J end lost 0 bases, and 6 bases lay between the germline ends. The CDR3 runs to 13 residues. Germline V gives CDR1 GTSNPN, CDR2 SVGIG (reference sequence). This chain's CDR3 is CAWSAGANYGYTF. CDR3 coding DNA: TGTGCCTGGAGTGCAGGGGCTAACTATGGCTACACCTTC.

This clone appeared a single time. For the CDR3, the DNA is TGTGCCAGCTCACTACGGACAGGACGGACCTACGAGCAGTACTTC. Protein sequence: CASSLRTGRTYEQYF. The V and J genes are TRBV18 and TRBJ2-7; 7 nucleotides match TRBD1. The J segment lost 2 bases and the V segment lost 4 bases, leaving 8 bases of the junction unmatched. Germline V gene data show CDR1 as KGHSH and CDR2 as LQKENI. The CDR3 totals 15 residues.

The J gene is TRBJ1-1, the V gene TRBV9; D gene ambiguous. The CDR3 runs 14 residues. V lost 3 bases and J lost 1, with 10 bases in between. The germline V gene encodes CDR1 SGDLS and CDR2 YYNGEE. The CDR3 loop is CASSAEQANTEAFF. For the CDR3, the DNA is TGTGCCAGCAGCGCGGAACAAGCGAACACTGAAGCTTTCTTT.

The chain carries TRBV15 and TRBJ1-3, with D possibly TRBD1 on 5 matching bases. This CDR3 comprises 17 residues. Trimming stripped 1 base from V and 2 bases from J, with 15 bases between. Germline V gene lookup returns CDR1 LNHNV and CDR2 YYDKDF (reference sequence). CDR3 region: CATSRGGSGSAGNTIYF. In DNA form, the CDR3 reads TGTGCCACCAGCAGAGGGGGGTCGGGGAGTGCTGGAAACACCATATATTTT.

This clone was found once. V is TRBV28 and J is TRBJ1-5; TRBD1 matches 7 bases. Germline values: CDR1 MDHEN, CDR2 SYDVKM. The CDR3 is made up of 14 amino acids. V gave up 4 bases and J gave up 2 bases; unmatched junction bases: 2. The CDR3 DNA is TGTGCCAGCAGTTGGACAGGACGCAATCAGCCCCAGCATTTT. It translates to CASSWTGRNQPQHF.

V gene TRBV21-1 combines with J gene TRBJ1-5. TRBV21-1 is annotated as a pseudogene. This CDR3 spans 17 amino acids. The CDR3 coding sequence is TGTGCCAGCAGTCACCGTGTTTGGCAGCTCAACAATCAGCCCCAGCATTTT. Translation gives CASSHRVWQLNNQPQHF.

This sequence joins TRBV5-6 and TRBJ1-4; D call uncertain. This CDR3 comprises 16 residues. The germline CDR1 and CDR2 sequences are SGHDT and YYEEEE. Trimming left V 3 bases short and J 0 bases short, with 12 bases between. CDR3 in amino acids: CASSSDGPTTNEKLFF. The CDR3, as DNA: TGTGCCAGCAGCTCGGACGGCCCAACAACTAATGAAAAACTGTTTTTT.

The chain couples TRBV9 to TRBJ1-2; maybe TRBD1 (5 bases). Germline CDR1 reads SGDLS; CDR2 reads YYNGEE. V lost 6 bases to trimming and J lost 2 bases, with 20 bases between them. This CDR3 is 16 amino acids long. The CDR3 spells CASTEGPEGTNYGYTF. The DNA of the CDR3 is TGTGCCAGCACCGAAGGGCCTGAGGGGACCAACTATGGCTACACCTTC.

The rearrangement uses TRBV6-5 and TRBJ2-3; 9 bases are shared with TRBD2. Germline assignment: CDR1 MNHEY and CDR2 SVGAGI. V gave up 2 bases and J gave up 9 bases; unmatched junction bases: 9. This CDR3 has 15 amino acids. The CDR3 loop is CASSYAAGGPRTQYF. The DNA of the CDR3 is TGTGCCAGCAGTTACGCCGCGGGGGGGCCTAGGACGCAGTATTTT.